This T cell receptor (beta chain) was found in a study of Graves' ophthalmopathy and Graves' hyperthyroidism. Turning to the study itself: Prior to any treatment, peripheral blood was collected at the time of initial diagnosis.

The CDR3 spans 15 residues. With 4 bases removed from V and 7 bases from J, the gap between germline ends came to 14 bases. CDR1 and CDR2 from the germline V gene are KGHSH and LQKENI. Investigators amplified TCR beta CDR3 regions from RNA transcripts. The first-round RT-PCR employed HTBI primers together with the Qiagen OneStep RT-PCR kit. A multiplex PCR was then performed as the second round. In TCRdb, the multiplex PCR reads were re-called with MiXCR into one record per CDR3 protein. The sample yields hundreds of thousands of distinct CDR3 sequences, about 15% seen once. Clinical symptoms, serum thyroxine, TRAb, thyroid ultrasound and orbital computed tomography determined diagnosis. The authors used Ficoll-Paque density gradient centrifugation to separate PBMCs. The input was around 10 ml of fresh peripheral blood.

The sample was blood. The TCR sequence derives from a woman in her twenties or thirties with Graves' ophthalmopathy. The chain joins TRBV18 to TRBJ1-6; D is unresolved. CDR3 in amino acids: CASSLGQDFNSPLHF. The CDR3 DNA reads as TGTGCCAGCTCACTGGGCCAGGATTTCAATTCACCCCTCCACTTT.